Each of the 32 T cell receptor beta chains below was sequenced from the same sample in a study of blood T cell repertoires in COVID-19. Profiled with immunoSEQ multiplex PCR; TCRdb holds only in-frame clones, not every one. Of roughly 280,000 clones listed, about 90% were seen once; the top ten hold 11%. The specimen sequenced was peripheral blood. The receptor source for this set is a young woman with COVID-19, enrolled during active disease.

The chain combines TRBV18 with TRBJ1-2; unclear D gene. Germline assignment: CDR1 KGHSH and CDR2 LQKENI. V lost 3 bases and J lost 8, with 22 bases in between. This CDR3 spans 16 amino acids. DNA of the CDR3: TGTGCCAGCTCACCGAGGCCCCCCGAGGTACCCGGGGGCTACACCTTC. It is translated as CASSPRPPEVPGGYTF.

J is TRBJ2-3 and V is TRBV6-4, with 11 bases that match TRBD1. The CDR3 length is 14 residues. V lost 6 bases to trimming and J lost 5 bases; unmatched junction nucleotides: 4. Looked up from germline, CDR1 is MRHNA and CDR2 is SNTAGT. DNA of the CDR3: TGTGCCAGCAGCCGGACAGGGGGCGTAGATACGCAGTATTTT. Encoded protein: CASSRTGGVDTQYF.

The J gene is TRBJ2-2, the V gene TRBV28; 7 bases are shared with TRBD2. Germline assignment: CDR1 MDHEN and CDR2 SYDVKM. The CDR3 has 16 amino acids. V gave up 5 bases and J gave up 4 bases; unmatched junction bases: 10. The CDR3 nucleotides are TGTGCCAGCAGTCGGACGGGAGGTTATGGCACCGGGGAGCTGTTTTTT. Translating it yields CASSRTGGYGTGELFF.

This chain links TRBV4-1 with TRBJ1-1; D unresolved. The CDR3 totals 15 residues. V lost 3 bases to trimming and J lost 6 bases, with 17 bases between them. The germline V gene has CDR1 MGHRA and CDR2 YSYEKL. The CDR3 reads CASSHLPGSAPEAFF. The CDR3 DNA reads TGCGCCAGCAGCCATCTTCCCGGGTCCGCCCCTGAAGCTTTCTTT.

This chain's CDR3 is CSVDPTSGSTDTQYF. CDR3 nucleotide sequence: TGCAGCGTTGACCCGACTAGCGGGAGCACAGATACGCAGTATTTT. The chain employs TRBV29-1 and TRBJ2-3, with 10 positions matching TRBD2. CDR3 length: 15 amino acids. Looked up from germline, CDR1 is SQVTM and CDR2 is ANQGSEA. After removal of 3 bases from V and 0 bases from J, the junction contained 3 bases not matched to a gene.

The V call is TRBV29-1, the J call TRBJ2-4, with 8 positions matching TRBD1. The CDR3 is 12 amino acids. Germline V lookup: CDR1 SQVTM, CDR2 ANQGSEA. V lost 6 bases to trimming and J lost 5 bases; unmatched junction nucleotides: 3. DNA of the CDR3: TGCAGCGTAAAGACAGGGGAAAACATTCAGTACTTC. Encoded protein: CSVKTGENIQYF.

This clone was observed a handful of times. The chain couples TRBV27 to TRBJ2-7; 7 bases are a match to TRBD2. The ends lost 0 bases at V and 6 bases at J; junction bases unmatched: 5. CDR1 MNHEY and CDR2 SMNVEV come from the germline V gene (reference sequence). The CDR3 is made up of 14 amino acids. Written as DNA, the CDR3 is TGTGCCAGCAGTTTATCGCCGGGGGGACTCGAGCAGTACTTC. It encodes CASSLSPGGLEQYF.

This chain uses TRBV19 with TRBJ1-6, with D maybe TRBD1 (5 bases). Per the germline V gene, CDR1 is LNHDA and CDR2 is SQIVND (reference sequence). This CDR3 contains 15 residues. With 3 bases removed from V and 9 bases from J, the gap between germline ends came to 15 bases. In DNA form, the CDR3 reads TGTGCCAGTAGTATGACAGCCCGGCTCGGTTCACCCCTCCACTTT. Translation gives CASSMTARLGSPLHF.

The rearrangement links TRBV2 to TRBJ1-3; D is unclear. The CDR3 extends over 12 amino acids. CDR1 is SNHLY, CDR2 FYNNEI, per germline. Trimming took 3 bases from V and 10 from J, leaving 10 bases between them. CDR3 amino acids: CASSDGRRTIYF. The CDR3 nucleotides read TGTGCCAGCAGTGATGGCCGCCGTACCATATATTTT.

Points on this clone: Distinct nucleotide sequences in the sample also encode this CDR3. The chain joins TRBV3-1 (or the pseudogene TRBV3-2) to TRBJ2-7, with 10 bases fitting TRBD2. From germline, CDR1 is LGHDT and CDR2 YNNKEL (reference sequence). The CDR3 has 14 amino acids. With 0 bases clipped from V and 4 bases from J, the junction kept 0 bases outside the gene matches. The CDR3 sequence: CASSQDSGRYEQYF. Here the CDR3 DNA reads TGTGCCAGCAGCCAAGATAGCGGGAGGTACGAGCAGTACTTC.

The rearrangement uses TRBV7-3 and TRBJ2-3; 10 nucleotides agree with TRBD1. V lost 6 bases and J lost 5; bases outside the gene matches: 5. Germline-derived CDR1 and CDR2 are SGHTA and FQGTGA. There are 14 residues in the CDR3. The DNA for the CDR3 is TGTGCCAGCAGTCGACAGGGGGCGGTAGATACGCAGTATTTT. Protein sequence: CASSRQGAVDTQYF.

This chain uses TRBV7-6 with TRBJ2-2, with D perhaps TRBD2 (5 bases). The germline V and J ends were trimmed by 3 bases and 5 bases, with 10 bases remaining between them. CDR1 SGHVS and CDR2 FNYEAQ come from the germline V gene. The CDR3 totals 14 residues. As DNA, the CDR3 is TGTGCCAGCAGCTTGATTAGCGAGACCGGGGAGCTGTTTTTT. Residues: CASSLISETGELFF.

The chain links TRBV27 to TRBJ1-3; 9 bases align to TRBD1. Trimming cost V 5 bases and J 4 bases; bases outside gene matches: 9. Germline CDR1 and CDR2: MNHEY and SMNVEV (reference sequence). This CDR3 spans 16 amino acids. The chain's CDR3 is CASSPVTGGPGNTIYF. The CDR3 nucleotides read TGTGCCAGCAGTCCGGTGACAGGGGGTCCGGGAAACACCATATATTTT.

The V gene is TRBV3-1 (or the pseudogene TRBV3-2), the J gene TRBJ2-1; 13 bases fit TRBD2. This CDR3 region has 17 residues. Germline V gene data show CDR1 as LGHDT and CDR2 as YNNKEL (reference sequence). V lost 1 base, J lost 7 bases, and 7 bases stayed unmatched. This CDR3 reads CASSQGTSGSGWNEQFF. The DNA for the CDR3 is TGTGCCAGCAGCCAAGGGACTAGCGGGAGCGGTTGGAATGAGCAGTTCTTC.

This rearrangement joins TRBV19 to TRBJ2-2, with 10 bases that match TRBD1. V lost 9 bases and J lost 6; bases outside the gene matches: 13. The germline gives CDR1 LNHDA, CDR2 SQIVND (reference sequence). CDR3 length: 16 amino acids. The CDR3, as DNA: TGTGCCAGCCTCAGCAGACAGGGGGCGACCGCCGGGGAGCTGTTTTTT. Translation gives CASLSRQGATAGELFF.

The CDR3 region has the DNA TGTGCCACCAGTGATAAGGGGACAGGGCGGTTCGAGCAGTACTTC. Its translation: CATSDKGTGRFEQYF. V gene TRBV24-1 combines with J gene TRBJ2-7; 9 bases match TRBD1. The junction had 8 bases not matched to a gene; V was cut back by 3 bases and J by 6 bases. Germline-derived CDR1 and CDR2 are KGHDR and SFDVKD. CDR3 size: 15 residues.

The chain joins TRBV19 to TRBJ2-4, with a weak D call TRBD1 (6 bases). The CDR3 is made up of 12 amino acids. The germline V and J ends were trimmed by 8 bases and 6 bases, with 11 bases remaining between them. Germline assignment: CDR1 LNHDA and CDR2 SQIVND (reference sequence). The DNA for the CDR3 is TGTGCCAGTGGGGGCGGAGGAAACATTCAGTACTTC. Its translation is CASGGGGNIQYF.

The gene calls are TRBV30 and TRBJ2-1; weak D call: TRBD2 (6 bases). V was shortened by 3 bases and J by 5 bases, with 17 bases between the two germline ends. CDR1 and CDR2 (germline): GTSNPN, SVGIG (reference sequence). The CDR3 is 15 amino acids. As DNA, the CDR3 is TGTGCCTGGAGCCCCCAACGGGACTCACACAATGAGCAGTTCTTC. It translates to CAWSPQRDSHNEQFF.

This chain connects TRBV5-1 to TRBJ2-2; D is undetermined. The CDR3 totals 15 residues. CDR1 and CDR2 from the germline V gene are SGHRS and YFSETQ. Trimming removed 2 bases at V and 0 bases at J, with 8 bases between. CDR3 region: CASSFYFSNTGELFF. The CDR3 nucleotides read TGCGCCAGCAGCTTCTATTTTTCGAACACCGGGGAGCTGTTTTTT.

CDR3 region: CASRDRNPSGANVLTF. CDR3 DNA sequence: TGTGCCAGCAGGGACAGAAATCCCTCTGGGGCCAACGTCCTGACTTTC. The genes are TRBV2 and TRBJ2-6, with a weak D call TRBD1 (6 bases). The CDR3 has 16 residues. Trimming left V 6 bases short and J 0 bases short, with 12 bases between. Germline V gene data show CDR1 as SNHLY and CDR2 as FYNNEI.

The chain carries TRBV5-4 and TRBJ1-2, with 10 bases identical to TRBD1. Germline lookup yields CDR1 SGHNT and CDR2 YYREEE (reference sequence). V lost 4 bases to trimming and J lost 6 bases; unmatched junction nucleotides: 15. This CDR3 comprises 17 residues. CDR3 DNA: TGTGCCAGCAGCCCGGTGAGGACAGGGGGAACAAGGGATGGCTACACCTTC. Translation gives CASSPVRTGGTRDGYTF.

The rearrangement links TRBV7-8 to TRBJ2-7; D perhaps matches TRBD1 (6 bases). CDR3 length: 20 residues. The ends were cut back, 2 bases at V and 2 bases at J, with 28 bases in the middle. Per germline, CDR1 SGHVS and CDR2 FQNEAQ. CDR3 residues: CASSLSSNRVRLKTTYEQYF. CDR3 sequence (DNA): TGTGCCAGCAGCTTATCCTCAAACAGGGTCCGACTCAAAACGACCTACGAGCAGTACTTC. The full variable domain, rest sourced from reference TRBV7-8 and TRBJ2-7, is GAGVSQSPRYKVAKRGQDVALRCDPISGHVSLFWYQQALGQGPEFLTYFQNEAQLDKSGLPSDRFFAERPEGSVSTLKIQRTQQEDSAVYLCASSLSSNRVRLKTTYEQYFGPGTRLTVT.

The J gene is TRBJ2-5, the V gene TRBV5-1; TRBD2 agrees at 9 bases. CDR3 length: 15 amino acids. Per germline, CDR1 SGHRS and CDR2 YFSETQ. After removal of 0 bases from V and 2 bases from J, the junction contained 2 bases not matched to a gene. The CDR3 loop reads CASSLDLAGQETQYF. The CDR3 bases are TGCGCCAGCAGCTTGGACCTAGCGGGACAAGAGACCCAGTACTTC.

The chain couples TRBV6-6 to TRBJ2-7; 11 bases map to TRBD2. From germline, CDR1 is MNHNY and CDR2 SVGAGI (reference sequence). Germline trimming cut 6 bases from V and 2 bases from J; bases unmatched to any gene: 6. The CDR3 covers 15 residues. DNA for the CDR3: TGTGCCAGCAGCACGACTAGCGGGAAGACCTACGAGCAGTACTTC. This encodes CASSTTSGKTYEQYF.

V is TRBV6-5 and J is TRBJ2-2; D not resolved. The germline V gene has CDR1 MNHEY and CDR2 SVGAGI. Trimming took 6 bases from V and 7 from J, leaving 6 bases between them. CDR3 size: 11 residues. CDR3: CASSQDGELFF. For the CDR3, the DNA is TGTGCCAGCAGCCAGGACGGGGAGCTGTTTTTT.

This clone showed up just once. The chain combines TRBV19 with TRBJ1-1; no reliable D call. V lost 9 bases and J lost 0, with 17 bases in between. The CDR3 contains 15 residues. The germline gives CDR1 LNHDA, CDR2 SQIVND (reference sequence). The CDR3 spells CASLKGGLMNTEAFF. In DNA form, the CDR3 reads TGTGCCAGCCTCAAAGGAGGGCTTATGAACACTGAAGCTTTCTTT. Drawing the rest from reference TRBV19 and TRBJ1-1, the complete variable domain is DGGITQSPKYLFRKEGQNVTLSCEQNLNHDAMYWYRQDPGQGLRLIYYSQIVNDFQKGDIAEGYSVSREKKESFPLTVTSAQKNPTAFYLCASLKGGLMNTEAFFGQGTRLTVV.

The chain combines TRBV5-1 with TRBJ2-4; possible D gene TRBD2, 6 bases. In germline, CDR1 is SGHRS, CDR2 YFSETQ. Between the trimmed V and J ends, which lost 0 bases and 8 bases, there was a span of 12 bases. The CDR3 runs 14 residues. CDR3 residues: CASSLGLDIDIQYF. The CDR3 DNA follows: TGCGCCAGCAGCTTGGGACTAGATATAGACATTCAGTACTTC.

The rearrangement uses TRBV6-1 and TRBJ2-5; TRBD1 aligns across 10 bases. After removal of 2 bases from V and 2 bases from J, the junction contained 5 bases not matched to a gene. The CDR3 extends over 16 amino acids. The germline V gene encodes CDR1 MNHNS and CDR2 SASEGT. The CDR3 spells CASSELGTGVQETQYF. Here the CDR3 DNA reads TGTGCCAGCAGTGAATTGGGGACAGGGGTGCAAGAGACCCAGTACTTC.

This clone came up once. The chain recombines TRBV5-1 with TRBJ2-3; 11 bases are shared with TRBD2. V shed 5 bases, J shed 4 bases, and the junction held 9 bases outside the gene matches. CDR1 and CDR2 (germline): SGHRS, YFSETQ. The CDR3 sequence is 16 residues long. The CDR3 DNA sequence: TGCGCCAGCAGGTTTGGACTAGCGGGTCTGTCAGATACGCAGTATTTT. Translating it yields CASRFGLAGLSDTQYF.

The chain employs TRBV19 and TRBJ1-1, with a weak D call TRBD1 (6 bases). Germline lookup yields CDR1 LNHDA and CDR2 SQIVND (reference sequence). The CDR3 is made up of 15 amino acids. The V and J ends lost 5 bases and 4 bases respectively, with 17 bases between them. CDR3 sequence: CASSASDSRTTEAFF. In DNA form, the CDR3 reads TGTGCCAGTAGTGCCTCGGACAGCCGAACCACTGAAGCTTTCTTT.

This clone has just one count. The chain has TRBV5-1 and TRBJ1-1; possible D gene TRBD1, 5 bases. There are 12 residues in the CDR3. With 0 bases removed from V and 12 bases from J, the gap between germline ends came to 12 bases. CDR1 SGHRS and CDR2 YFSETQ come from the germline V gene. The CDR3 spells CASSLGGAVTFF. The CDR3 DNA is TGCGCCAGCAGCTTGGGGGGCGCGGTAACTTTCTTT.

The J gene is TRBJ2-6, the V gene TRBV5-1, with D maybe TRBD2 (6 bases). The length of the CDR3 is 16 residues. V lost 4 bases and J 0 bases, leaving 11 bases between the germline ends. Germline CDR1 reads SGHRS; CDR2 reads YFSETQ. CDR3 in DNA: TGCGCCAGCAGCGTTCCCGGGGGCTCTGGGGCCAACGTCCTGACTTTC. It translates to CASSVPGGSGANVLTF.